This T cell receptor beta chain is from a study of OX40 agonist ivuxolimab in advanced cancers. Study-level information: Clinicians treated patients with ivuxolimab, an agonistic anti-OX40 (CD134) antibody. The dose-escalation cohort had hepatocellular carcinoma, melanoma, renal cell or head and neck cancer. The study's findings and limits: Fewer expanded clones were found on average in CD4+ than in CD8+ T cells. Among the least clonally expanded were partial responders at 0.1-3.0 mg/kg.

The method was immunoSEQ multiplex PCR; TCRdb's version includes in-frame clones alone and lacks a portion of them. The table has 60,000 to 90,000 clones, approximately 86% seen once. Note on this clone: Antigen unknown.

The length of the CDR3 is 16 residues. Trimming stripped 3 bases from V and 2 bases from J, with 11 bases between. CDR1 and CDR2 from the germline V gene are SGHTA and FQGTGA. This TCR came from an adult with an advanced solid tumor such as melanoma, head and neck, liver or kidney cancer. This chain connects TRBV7-3 to TRBJ2-6; no reliable D call. The source material was CD4+ or CD8+ T cells sorted from blood, sampled in a trial of the OX40 agonist ivuxolimab. The CDR3 nucleotides are TGTGCCAGCAGCTTCGCAAGGAGAACTGGGGCCAACGTCCTGACTTTC. Protein sequence: CASSFARRTGANVLTF.